A selection of T cell receptor beta chains follows, all from one sample in a study of blood T cell repertoires in COVID-19. The data were produced by immunoSEQ multiplex PCR, yet TCRdb's version contains in-frame clones alone and is incomplete. In the table there are about 40,000 clones, roughly 88% of which are singletons. Sequenced: peripheral blood. The receptors shown here come from a man aged 60 to 75 with active COVID-19. Each CDR3 is given with its conserved first and last residue. A D gene is named only where the DNA matches it firmly. Clone size is shown for a subset of rows, as once, few, many or a class of expanded clone.

>TRBJ1-1|TRBV7-2|NA|NA
TGTGCCAGCAGCTTAGCGGAGGCGACCCCCATGAACACTGAAGCTTTCTTT
CASSLAEATPMNTEAFF
>TRBJ2-1|TRBV6-5|NA|TRBD2
TGTGCCAGCAGACTAGCGGGATTCAATGAGCAGTTCTTC
CASRLAGFNEQFF
>TRBJ1-1|TRBV27|few|NA
TGTGCCAGCAGTCTCCAGGTGAACACTGAAGCTTTCTTT
CASSLQVNTEAFF
>TRBJ2-6|TRBV10-3|NA|NA
TGTGCCATCACCGCGTCCTCTGGGGCCAACGTCCTGACTTTC
CAITASSGANVLTF
>TRBJ2-5|TRBV29-1|NA|TRBD1
TGCAGCGTTGAACGCCTTGCAGGGGGCCGGGAGACCCAGTACTTC
CSVERLAGGRETQYF
>TRBJ2-1|TRBV11-3|NA|TRBD2
TGTGCCAGCAGCGGACTAGCGGGATCCCCCAATGAGCAGTTCTTC
CASSGLAGSPNEQFF
>TRBJ2-5|TRBV5-1|NA|TRBD2
TGCGCCAGCAGCTTTGGAGCGGGGGAGACCCAGTACTTC
CASSFGAGETQYF
>TRBJ1-5|TRBV19|NA|TRBD1
TGTGCCAGTAGTGCGGACAGGGGGGGCGGGGCGCAGCCCCAGCATTTT
CASSADRGGGAQPQHF
>TRBJ2-3|TRBV5-1|NA|NA
TGCGCCAGCAGCTCCGGGGCAGATACGCAGTATTTT
CASSSGADTQYF
>TRBJ2-7|TRBV7-8|NA|TRBD1
TGTGCCAGCAGCCCTCCCGGGACAGCCTACGAGCAGTACTTC
CASSPPGTAYEQYF
>TRBJ1-1|TRBV4-1|NA|NA
TGCGCCAGCAGCCAAGATTGGGGAGGGAACACTGAAGCTTTCTTT
CASSQDWGGNTEAFF
>TRBJ1-6|TRBV6-1|few|NA
TGTGCCAGCAGTGAGGGACACGCGAGCTCCTATAATTCACCCCTCCACTTT
CASSEGHASSYNSPLHF
>TRBJ2-7|TRBV7-9|NA|NA
TGTGCCAGCAGCTCCCCGGCCTCGAACGGCGGGTTGGGCGAGCAGTACTTC
CASSSPASNGGLGEQYF
>TRBJ2-7|TRBV5-1|NA|TRBD1
TGCGCCAGCAGCCCAATGGGACAGGGGTCCTACGAGCAGTACTTC
CASSPMGQGSYEQYF
>TRBJ2-7|TRBV6-6|NA|TRBD2
TGTGCCAGCATTCCATCGGGGGGATCTCTCGAGCAGTACTTC
CASIPSGGSLEQYF
>TRBJ2-1|TRBV18|NA|TRBD1
TGTGCCAGCTCACCACCGGGCAGGGGGTTGATCAATGAGCAGTTCTTC
CASSPPGRGLINEQFF
>TRBJ1-2|TRBV6-2/TRBV6-3|NA|TRBD1
TGTGCCAGCAGCAGACCCGGGACAGGGGTGATCTATGGCTACACCTTC
CASSRPGTGVIYGYTF
>TRBJ1-2|TRBV28|NA|NA
TGTGCCAGCAGCCAGACAGTAGTAGGTGGCTACACCTTC
CASSQTVVGGYTF
>TRBJ2-3|TRBV24-1|NA|TRBD2
TGTGCCACCAGTCCCGTGGGACTAGCGGGAGTGGGAGATACGCAGTATTTT
CATSPVGLAGVGDTQYF
>TRBJ1-1|TRBV10-3|NA|NA
TGTGCCATCAGTGAACAAAGATCCACTGAAGCTTTCTTT
CAISEQRSTEAFF
>TRBJ1-6|TRBV19|NA|NA
TGTGCCAGTAGCTACAGCTCCTATAATTCACCCCTCCACTTT
CASSYSSYNSPLHF
>TRBJ2-7|TRBV27|NA|NA
TGTGCCAGCAGTCCCCCGACAGTAACCGTCCACGAGCAGTACTTC
CASSPPTVTVHEQYF
>TRBJ2-2|TRBV2|NA|TRBD2
TGTGCCAGCAGTGAAGCTTCAGCGGGAGTTACCGGGGAGCTGTTTTTT
CASSEASAGVTGELFF
>TRBJ2-7|TRBV3-1/TRBV3-2|once|NA
TGTGCCAGCAGCCAAGATTACAGACCCTACGAGCAGTACTTC
CASSQDYRPYEQYF
>TRBJ2-7|TRBV21-1|NA|NA
TGTGCCAGCAGCAAAGGCAGTCCCTACGAGCAGTACTTC
CASSKGSPYEQYF
>TRBJ1-2|TRBV5-1|NA|NA
TGCGCCAGCAGCTTGGGGACAGCCGCTGAGGGCTACACCTTC
CASSLGTAAEGYTF
>TRBJ2-1|TRBV10-1|NA|TRBD2
TGCGCCAGCAGCCGCGGGACTAGCGGGGGCTACAATGAGCAGTTCTTC
CASSRGTSGGYNEQFF
>TRBJ1-2|TRBV28|NA|NA
TGTGCCAGCAGTTTAGGAGTCGGCTATGGCTACACCTTC
CASSLGVGYGYTF
>TRBJ2-2|TRBV4-2|NA|NA
TGTGCCAGCAGCTCAACGACAATCTCTTCAACCGGGGAGCTGTTTTTT
CASSSTTISSTGELFF
>TRBJ1-6|TRBV2|NA|NA
TGTGCCAGCAGTGAATCGAGCTCCTATAATTCACCCCTCCACTTT
CASSESSSYNSPLHF
>TRBJ2-3|TRBV19|NA|NA
TGTGCCAGTACGCAGGGGGATACGCAGTATTTT
CASTQGDTQYF
>TRBJ2-2|TRBV7-2|NA|TRBD2
TGTGCCAGCAGCTCGACTAGCGGGAGGGCCCGGGAGCTGTTTTTT
CASSSTSGRARELFF
>TRBJ2-5|TRBV5-5|NA|NA
TGTGCCAGCAGCCTAGTGGGACTGCTAGCCCCAACCCTCCAAGAGACCCAGTACTTC
CASSLVGLLAPTLQETQYF
>TRBJ2-7|TRBV27|NA|NA
TGTGCCAGCAGCGGGACAAACGGATCCTACGAGCAGTACTTC
CASSGTNGSYEQYF